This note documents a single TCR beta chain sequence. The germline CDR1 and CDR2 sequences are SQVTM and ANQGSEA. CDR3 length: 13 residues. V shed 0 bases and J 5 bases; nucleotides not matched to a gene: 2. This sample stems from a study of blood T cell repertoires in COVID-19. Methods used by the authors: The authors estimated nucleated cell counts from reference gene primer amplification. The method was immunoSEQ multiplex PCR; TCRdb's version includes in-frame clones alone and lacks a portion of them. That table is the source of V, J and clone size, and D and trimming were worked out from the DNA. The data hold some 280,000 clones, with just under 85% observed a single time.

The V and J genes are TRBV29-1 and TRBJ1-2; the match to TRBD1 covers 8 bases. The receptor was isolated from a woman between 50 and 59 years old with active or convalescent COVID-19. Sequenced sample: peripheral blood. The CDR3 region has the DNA TGCAGCGTTGAAGACAGGGGGCCGTATGGCTACACCTTC. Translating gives CSVEDRGPYGYTF.